The source of this TCR beta chain is a study of blood T cells in healthy people across ages. General study findings and limits: More naive CD4+ cells and higher diversity were found in long-lived than in aged donors.

As for this clonotype: No antigen is known for it. Compared with germline, one end of the junction differs, possibly owing to a read error.

The CDR3 runs 14 residues. CDR1 is MDHEN, CDR2 SYDVKM, per germline. A second PCR, run for about 6 to 12 cycles, used a sample-barcoded 5' primer plus a J-beta primer mix. One entry per CDR3 protein, called by TCRdb with MiXCR from the 5' RACE reads. The table has more than 550,000 distinct CDR3 sequences, over 20% seen once. This clonotype originated in a man aged 70-80 years in good health. The rearrangement joins TRBV28 to TRBJ1-4, with 8 positions matching TRBD1. The sequenced material came from blood. The CDR3 protein is CASSIDRGNEKLVF. CDR3 sequence (DNA): TGTGCCAGCAGTATAGACAGGGGAAATGAAAAACTGGTTTTT. Based on the CDR3 plus reference TRBV28 and TRBJ1-4, the full variable domain is DVKVTQSSRYLVKRTGEKVFLECVQDMDHENMFWYRQDPGLGLRLIYFSYDVKMKEKGDIPEGYSVSREKKERFSLILESASTNQTSMYLCASSIDRGNEKLVFGSGTQLSVL.